Sequencing of this T cell receptor beta chain was carried out in a study of cytomegalovirus exposure and HLA in healthy donors. Study-level findings and limits: Researchers reported in a later analysis that common viral pathogens appeared linked to several top clusters. Cytomegalovirus status was reportedly diagnosed by the classifier with high sensitivity and specificity.

Use of 60 Vbeta and 13 Jbeta primers characterized the PCR. Generated by immunoSEQ multiplex PCR, the TCRdb table keeps only in-frame clones and is missing some. The data show 70,000 to 90,000 clones, around three quarters seen once. Note on this clone: Its antigen is still unknown.

The receptor's source is a male donor in good health and CMV-seropositive. Source material: PBMCs.

The chain's CDR3 is CASSLGGASTDTQYF. The CDR3 bases are TGTGCCAGCAGCTTAGGCGGAGCTAGCACAGATACGCAGTATTTT. The chain carries TRBV7-3 and TRBJ2-3; D call uncertain. Trimming removed 2 bases from V and 0 bases from J, with 9 bases in between. The CDR3 is 15 amino acids. Germline values: CDR1 SGHTA, CDR2 FQGTGA. Together with reference TRBV7-3 and TRBJ2-3, the CDR3 gives the full variable domain: GAGVSQTPSNKVTEKGKYVELRCDPISGHTALYWYRQSLGQGPEFLIYFQGTGAADDSGLPNDRFFAVRPEGSVSTLKIQRTERGDSAVYLCASSLGGASTDTQYFGPGTRLTVL.